The 10 T cell receptor beta chains below come from one sample, sequenced in a study of Graves' ophthalmopathy and Graves' hyperthyroidism. TCR beta CDR3 regions were amplified from RNA transcripts. HTBI primers primed a first-round RT-PCR, and a second-round multiplex PCR followed. MiXCR was run by TCRdb on the multiplex PCR reads, yielding one entry per CDR3 protein. The table lists fewer than 600,000 distinct CDR3 sequences, about an eighth of them singletons. The sequenced sample was blood. These receptors all come from a woman aged 25-40 years with Graves' ophthalmopathy.

The table lists this clonotype with many counts. This chain connects TRBV12-3 or TRBV12-4 to TRBJ2-5; D ambiguous. CDR3 length: 14 amino acids. The germline V and J ends were trimmed by 4 bases and 9 bases, with 18 bases remaining between them. CDR3 in DNA: TGTGCCAGCAGTTCTCGCGGTAGGACGACCCCCCAGTACTTC. Translated: CASSSRGRTTPQYF.

This clonotype was seen ten or more times. The chain carries TRBV28 and TRBJ2-7; D gene unclear. This CDR3 is built from 13 residues. CDR1 MDHEN and CDR2 SYDVKM come from the germline V gene. The V and J ends lost 6 bases and 0 bases respectively, with 9 bases between them. CDR3 in amino acids: CASSLLSSYEQYF. CDR3 coding DNA: TGTGCCAGCAGCCTCCTCAGCTCCTACGAGCAGTACTTC.

Ten or more counts support this clonotype. Germline and junction disagree at one end, which may indicate a read error. V gene TRBV28 combines with J gene TRBJ1-1; D is undetermined. The CDR3 loop spans 12 amino acids. Germline V CDR1 and CDR2: MDHEN, SYDVKM. CDR3 nucleotide sequence: TGTGCCAGCAGTTTAGTGAACACTGAAGCTTCCTTT. Protein: CASSLVNTEASF.

This clonotype was detected ten times or more. This chain uses TRBV6-5 with TRBJ2-7, with D possibly matching TRBD2 (6 bases). The CDR3 length is 13 residues. V lost 6 bases, J lost 5 bases, and 14 bases lay in between. Germline assignment: CDR1 MNHEY and CDR2 SVGAGI. DNA of the CDR3: TGTGCCAGCAGCTACCACCGGGGGAACGAGCAGTACTTC. Amino acids: CASSYHRGNEQYF.

In this sample, this clonotype turned up many times. The chain has TRBV2 and TRBJ1-3; 9 nucleotides agree with TRBD1. The ends lost 3 bases at V and 3 bases at J; junction bases unmatched: 3. This CDR3 contains 15 residues. CDR1 is SNHLY, CDR2 FYNNEI, per germline. The CDR3 DNA is TGTGCCAGCAGTGACGACAGGGGGAGTGGAAACACCATATATTTT. Translating it yields CASSDDRGSGNTIYF.

For this clonotype: A much larger clone lies a single base off, so this may be a read error. The CDR3 protein is CASSGDSLYEQYF. CDR3 bases: TGTGCCAGCAGTGGCGACTCCTTATACGAGCAGTACTTC. The rearrangement joins TRBV25-1 to TRBJ2-7; D not resolved. Per germline, CDR1 MGHDK and CDR2 SYGVNS. The V and J ends lost 4 bases and 4 bases respectively, with 11 bases between them. This CDR3 has 13 residues.

At least ten counts were recorded for this clonotype. CDR3 sequence reads: CASSYYGPPWEQYF. DNA of the CDR3: TGTGCCAGCAGTTATTACGGACCGCCGTGGGAGCAGTACTTC. V and J are TRBV6-5 and TRBJ2-7; no reliable D call. In germline, CDR1 is MNHEY, CDR2 SVGAGI. The CDR3 runs to 14 residues. V was pared by 3 bases and J by 7 bases, with 16 bases between.

This chain uses TRBV5-1 with TRBJ2-2; the D is unclear. The V gene's germline CDR1 is SGHRS and CDR2 YFSETQ. Trimming removed 1 base from V and 7 bases from J, with 14 bases in between. The length of the CDR3 is 15 residues. CDR3 loop: CASSLWPGVGGELFF. CDR3 coding DNA: TGCGCCAGCAGCTTGTGGCCCGGCGTGGGCGGGGAGCTGTTTTTT.

Remarks on this clonotype: A junction boundary mismatches the germline segment, possibly from a read error. The chain joins TRBV6-2 or TRBV6-3 to TRBJ1-6; D remains unclear. Germline V lookup: CDR1 MNHEY, CDR2 SVGEGT. This CDR3 has 13 residues. CDR3 protein: CAISYGDNSPLHF. In DNA form, the CDR3 reads TGTGCCATCAGTTACGGGGATAATTCACCCCTCCACTTT.

This chain uses TRBV5-6 with TRBJ2-5; D is ambiguous. The CDR3 is 14 residues long. CDR1 is SGHDT and CDR2 is YYEEEE in the germline V gene. Deletions cut 4 bases from V and 2 bases from J, with 12 bases between. CDR3 sequence reads: CASSISTIQETQYF. As DNA, the CDR3 is TGTGCCAGCAGCATATCCACAATACAAGAGACCCAGTACTTC.